This note documents a single T cell receptor (beta chain) sequence. The source of the sample is a study of blood T cell repertoires in COVID-19. Clones were sequenced by immunoSEQ multiplex PCR, and TCRdb holds only the in-frame ones, with some missing. The sample consists of 100,000 to 150,000 clones, 70% to 85% of them appearing once. The material sequenced was peripheral blood. The sequence was obtained from a woman in her forties or fifties with acute or convalescent COVID-19.

The CDR3 region has the DNA TGTGCCAGCTCACCACCGACAGGGGAGGGTGGCTACACCTTC. Translated: CASSPPTGEGGYTF. The chain carries TRBV18 and TRBJ1-2; 8 nucleotides match TRBD1. Germline loops: CDR1 KGHSH, CDR2 LQKENI. V trimming: 0 bases; J trimming: 7 bases; junction bases outside the gene matches: 4. The CDR3 runs to 14 residues.